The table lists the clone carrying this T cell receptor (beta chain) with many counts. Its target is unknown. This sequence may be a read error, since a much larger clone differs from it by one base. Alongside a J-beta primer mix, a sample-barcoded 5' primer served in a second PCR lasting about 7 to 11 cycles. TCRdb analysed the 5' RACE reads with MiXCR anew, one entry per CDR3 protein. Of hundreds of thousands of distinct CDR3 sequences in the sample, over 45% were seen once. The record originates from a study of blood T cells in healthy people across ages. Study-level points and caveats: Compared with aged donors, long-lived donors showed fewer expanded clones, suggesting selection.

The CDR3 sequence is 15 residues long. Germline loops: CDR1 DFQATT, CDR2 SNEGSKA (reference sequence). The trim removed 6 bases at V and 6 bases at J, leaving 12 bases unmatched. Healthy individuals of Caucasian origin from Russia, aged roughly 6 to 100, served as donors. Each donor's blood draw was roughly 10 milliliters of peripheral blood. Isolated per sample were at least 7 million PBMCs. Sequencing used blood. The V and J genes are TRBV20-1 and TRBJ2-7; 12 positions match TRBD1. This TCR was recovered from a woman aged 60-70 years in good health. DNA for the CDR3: TGCAGTGCAATCCGGGGCGGGACAGGGGGCTTCGAGCAGTACTTC. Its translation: CSAIRGGTGGFEQYF.